These 18 T cell receptor beta chains originate from one sample sequenced in a study of cytotoxic CD8 clonotypes in ibrutinib-treated CLL. Produced via immunoSEQ multiplex PCR; TCRdb's table is partial and in-frame only. The table has approximately 12,000 clones, around 62% seen once. The sample here was PBMCs, taken before ibrutinib treatment. The receptors were gathered from a human donor with chronic lymphocytic leukemia.

V usage is TRBV5-8 and J usage is TRBJ2-1; 8 bases agree with TRBD2. The CDR3 length is 17 residues. Germline lookup yields CDR1 SGHTS and CDR2 YDEGEE. Trimming cost V 4 bases and J 8 bases; bases outside gene matches: 17. In DNA form, the CDR3 reads TGTGCCAGCAGCGCTCGACCCTCGGGACTAGTGTCTTATGAGCAGTTCTTC. Its protein is CASSARPSGLVSYEQFF.

The chain recombines TRBV7-2 with TRBJ1-4, with TRBD1 identical over 8 bases. The CDR3 totals 16 residues. After removal of 5 bases from V and 6 bases from J, the junction contained 11 bases not matched to a gene. The V gene's germline CDR1 is SGHTA and CDR2 FQGNSA. CDR3 DNA sequence: TGTGCCAGCAGCGCACCGGACAGGGTTGGGGATGAAAAACTGTTTTTT. Translating it yields CASSAPDRVGDEKLFF.

V is TRBV19 and J is TRBJ1-1, with TRBD1 as a possible D gene (5 bases). The V end was cut by 7 bases, the J end by 4 bases, with 13 bases between. This CDR3 spans 13 amino acids. CDR1 is LNHDA and CDR2 is SQIVND in the germline V gene (reference sequence). CDR3 loop: CASTAGGVTEAFF. The CDR3 bases are TGTGCCAGTACTGCCGGGGGGGTCACTGAAGCTTTCTTT. Using reference TRBV19 and TRBJ1-1 for the parts outside the CDR3, the full variable domain is DGGITQSPKYLFRKEGQNVTLSCEQNLNHDAMYWYRQDPGQGLRLIYYSQIVNDFQKGDIAEGYSVSREKKESFPLTVTSAQKNPTAFYLCASTAGGVTEAFFGQGTRLTVV.

The chain recombines TRBV4-3 with TRBJ2-3; 9 nucleotides agree with TRBD2. Germline-derived CDR1 and CDR2 are LGHNA and YSLEER. The CDR3 covers 15 residues. V was pared by 0 bases and J by 7 bases, with 5 bases of the junction left unmatched. This chain's CDR3 is CASSQDPSGANTQYF. The CDR3 region has the DNA TGCGCCAGCAGCCAAGATCCTAGCGGGGCAAATACGCAGTATTTT.

DNA of the CDR3: TGTGCCAGCAGTGACAGGGGTCCCTCCAATGAGCAGTTCTTC. Translation gives CASSDRGPSNEQFF. The genes are TRBV2 and TRBJ2-1; D may be TRBD1 (6 bases). Trimming shortened V by 3 bases and J by 6 bases, and 12 bases separated the two germline ends. Germline values: CDR1 SNHLY, CDR2 FYNNEI. The CDR3 runs to 14 residues.

CDR3 in amino acids: CASSLVSGAETQYF. The CDR3 DNA reads as TGTGCCAGCAGCTTAGTGAGCGGGGCGGAGACCCAGTACTTC. The chain links TRBV7-8 to TRBJ2-5, with TRBD2 matching over 7 bases. CDR3 length: 14 amino acids. The germline CDR1 and CDR2 sequences are SGHVS and FQNEAQ. V gave up 1 base and J gave up 5 bases; unmatched junction bases: 4.

The chain employs TRBV5-1 and TRBJ1-6; TRBD1 agrees at 7 bases. This CDR3 is built from 14 residues. V was pared by 2 bases and J by 11 bases, with 7 bases of the junction left unmatched. The germline V gene encodes CDR1 SGHRS and CDR2 YFSETQ. In DNA, the CDR3 is TGCGCCAGCAGCTTACAGGGGTTTGACGCACCCCTCCACTTT. It codes for CASSLQGFDAPLHF. Based on the CDR3 plus reference TRBV5-1 and TRBJ1-6, the full variable domain is KAGVTQTPRYLIKTRGQQVTLSCSPISGHRSVSWYQQTPGQGLQFLFEYFSETQRNKGNFPGRFSGRQFSNSRSEMNVSTLELGDSALYLCASSLQGFDAPLHFGNGTRLTVT.

The table lists this clone with a few counts. The gene calls are TRBV7-6 and TRBJ1-6; TRBD1 might be the D (5 bases). CDR1 is SGHVS, CDR2 FNYEAQ, per germline. The CDR3 has 14 residues. V was clipped by 1 base and J by 7 bases, with 8 bases between them. The DNA for the CDR3 is TGTGCCAGCAGCTTAGGGGACCTCAATTCACCCCTCCACTTT. Protein: CASSLGDLNSPLHF.

J is TRBJ2-3 and V is TRBV9; 12 bases map to TRBD1. With V trimmed by 4 bases and J by 5 bases, 8 bases remained unmatched. The germline V gene has CDR1 SGDLS and CDR2 YYNGEE. The CDR3 extends over 16 amino acids. CDR3 DNA sequence: TGTGCCAGCAGCCCTCGGGGACAGGGGGCTAGAGATACGCAGTATTTT. It specifies CASSPRGQGARDTQYF.

This CDR3 reads CASSYSSANTGELFF. DNA of the CDR3: TGTGCCAGCAGTTACTCGAGTGCGAACACCGGGGAGCTGTTTTTT. The rearrangement uses TRBV6-5 and TRBJ2-2; D uncertain. The CDR3 consists of 15 residues. The ends were cut back, 0 bases at V and 0 bases at J, with 5 bases in the middle. In germline, CDR1 is MNHEY, CDR2 SVGAGI.

CDR3 bases: TGCGCCAGCAGCCCCAATAACAGGGGGCGGAGTGAGCAGTTCTTC. Amino acid sequence: CASSPNNRGRSEQFF. V gene TRBV4-3 combines with J gene TRBJ2-1, with 9 bases matching TRBD1. The CDR3 sequence is 15 residues long. J was trimmed by 9 bases and V by 4 bases; bases with no gene match: 10. The germline CDR1 and CDR2 sequences are LGHNA and YSLEER.

This rearrangement joins TRBV7-9 to TRBJ1-1; D not certain. Trimming left V 1 base short and J 7 bases short, with 22 bases between. Germline V gene data show CDR1 as SEHNR and CDR2 as FQNEAQ (reference sequence). This CDR3 has 17 amino acids. The chain's CDR3 is CASSLVGVGLGRGEAFF. In nucleotides, the CDR3 is TGTGCCAGCAGCTTAGTTGGGGTCGGACTGGGTCGGGGTGAAGCTTTCTTT.

The chain couples TRBV10-1 to TRBJ2-3, with D possibly matching TRBD2 (5 bases). Germline V gives CDR1 WNHNN, CDR2 SYGVQD (reference sequence). Trimming cost V 7 bases and J 2 bases, with 10 bases left between them. The CDR3 has 13 amino acids. CDR3 DNA sequence: TGCGCCAGCAAGGTGACTAACACAGATACGCAGTATTTT. Translating gives CASKVTNTDTQYF.

This rearrangement joins TRBV15 to TRBJ1-4; D possibly corresponds to TRBD1 (5 bases). The CDR3 runs to 15 residues. Trimming cost V 3 bases and J 8 bases, with 16 bases left between them. The germline CDR1 and CDR2 sequences are LNHNV and YYDKDF (reference sequence). In nucleotides, the CDR3 is TGTGCCACCAGCAGTGGAGGGACGCAGAGGGAAAAACTGTTTTTT. This codes for CATSSGGTQREKLFF.

This chain links TRBV5-1 with TRBJ2-5; 7 bases map to TRBD1. The V gene's germline CDR1 is SGHRS and CDR2 YFSETQ. J was trimmed by 5 bases and V by 4 bases; bases with no gene match: 14. This CDR3 is built from 16 residues. CDR3: CASSRPTGAGAETQYF. CDR3 nucleotide sequence: TGCGCCAGCAGCCGACCTACAGGGGCTGGGGCGGAGACCCAGTACTTC.

This chain links TRBV6-5 with TRBJ2-7, with 7 positions matching TRBD1. From germline, CDR1 is MNHEY and CDR2 SVGAGI. This CDR3 has 14 amino acids. With 4 bases clipped from V and 6 bases from J, the junction kept 9 bases outside the gene matches. The CDR3 DNA reads TGTGCCAGCAGTTCGACAGGGAAATTGCGCGAGCAGTACTTC. Translating it yields CASSSTGKLREQYF.

CDR3 loop: CAWSITGGGQPQHF. CDR3 sequence (DNA): TGTGCCTGGAGTATTACAGGGGGCGGACAGCCCCAGCATTTT. The chain uses TRBV30 and TRBJ1-5, with 9 nucleotides matching TRBD1. CDR1 and CDR2 from the germline V gene are GTSNPN and SVGIG (reference sequence). The CDR3 totals 14 residues. Unmatched junction bases numbered 6, after V lost 2 bases and J lost 7 bases. Variable domain in full (rest from reference TRBV30 and TRBJ1-5): SQTIHQWPATLVQPVGSPLSLECTVEGTSNPNLYWYRQAAGRGLQLLFYSVGIGQISSEVPQNLSASRPQDRQFILSSKKLLLSDSGFYLCAWSITGGGQPQHFGDGTRLSIL.

CDR3: CASEPGARSHTDTQYF. The CDR3, as DNA: TGTGCCAGCGAACCGGGGGCTCGGTCCCACACAGATACGCAGTATTTT. The chain joins TRBV7-9 to TRBJ2-3; the D call may be TRBD1 or TRBD2 (6 bases each). CDR3 length: 16 residues. V dropped 8 bases and J dropped 2 bases, with 20 bases sitting between them. CDR1 and CDR2 from the germline V gene are SEHNR and FQNEAQ (reference sequence). Using reference TRBV7-9 and TRBJ2-3 for the parts outside the CDR3, the full variable domain is DTGVSQNPRHKITKRGQNVTFRCDPISEHNRLYWYRQTLGQGPEFLTYFQNEAQLEKSRLLSDRFSAERPKGSFSTLEIQRTEQGDSAMYLCASEPGARSHTDTQYFGPGTRLTVL.